The rows below give T cell receptor beta chains drawn from one sample of a study of T-cell reconstitution after alpha-beta-depleted transplantation in children. TCRdb re-analysed the PCR reads in MiXCR, keeping a single row per CDR3 protein. The sample lists some 830,000 distinct CDR3 sequences, roughly 15% occurring once. The sample in question was PBMCs, mostly from graft donor cells, obtained 360 days after TCRalphabeta/CD19-depleted stem cell transplant. These receptors were obtained from a male patient between 5 and 17 years old who had a stem cell transplant for acute lymphoblastic leukemia, so the T cells may come from the graft donor. Both conserved end residues are part of each CDR3.

v_call	j_call	cdr3_aa
TRBV27	TRBJ2-1	CASSLNPGLAGGPTYNEQFF
TRBV7-4	TRBJ2-1	CASSLSVLEGGSYNELFF
TRBV4-1	TRBJ1-4	CASSQDLGTNEKLFF
TRBV29-1	TRBJ1-1	CSVAWSENPTEAFF
TRBV5-1	TRBJ2-3	CASGSALPRTDTQYF
TRBV29-1	TRBJ2-3	CSVGSQNTDTQYF
TRBV12-3/TRBV12-4	TRBJ2-6	CASSFFGFGANVLTF
TRBV11-2	TRBJ1-2	CASSFPAGGTYGYTF
TRBV19	TRBJ2-1	CASSRTSDNYNEQFF
TRBV2	TRBJ1-5	CASSEEAAPQHF
TRBV6-5	TRBJ2-1	CASSYSPGLAGSSYNEQFF
TRBV12-3/TRBV12-4	TRBJ1-5	CASSLDRGRSQPQHF
TRBV20-1	TRBJ2-1	CSARGSGYNEQFF
TRBV24-1	TRBJ2-1	CATSDSPGRGLYNEQFF